The T cell receptor beta chain described here comes from a study of shared clonotypes between healthy human individuals. Overall study context: CD4 naive cells filled three plates per donor, CD4 memory three, CD8 naive two and CD8 memory one.

The protocol was immunoSEQ multiplex PCR, while the TCRdb copy is restricted to in-frame clones and leaves out a portion. Of 300,000 to 400,000 clones in the sample, 74% were seen once. The donor population consisted of healthy HIV-negative adults with no recent acute infections or vaccinations. The ends were cut back, 5 bases at V and 3 bases at J, with 11 bases in the middle. The CDR3 is made up of 14 amino acids. Germline V lookup: CDR1 ENHRY, CDR2 SYGVKD. Study results and caveats: Read depth was anticipated to influence clonotype sharing among donors. About 5% was the fraction of naive CD4 clonotypes found shared across four donors.

Concerning this clone itself: As yet, its antigen is unknown.

The clonotype comes from a man between 25 and 39 years old in good health. Sequencing was carried out using memory CD4+ T cells sorted from blood. Subset described: CD45RA-negative fraction. This chain uses TRBV10-3 with TRBJ1-5; maybe TRBD1 (6 bases). CDR3 in DNA: TGTGCCATCAGTAGATCAGGGGACAATCAGCCCCAGCATTTT. Protein: CAISRSGDNQPQHF.